Many counts were recorded for the clone carrying this TCR beta chain. The data are from a study of T cells after yellow fever vaccination. TCRdb independently ran MiXCR on the 5' RACE reads; one entry per CDR3 protein. The sample lists hundreds of thousands of distinct CDR3 sequences; over 9% were seen once. Germline-derived CDR1 and CDR2 are DFQATT and SNEGSKA (reference sequence). CDR3 length: 16 residues. V gave up 3 bases and J gave up 4 bases; unmatched junction bases: 7. This rearrangement joins TRBV20-1 to TRBJ2-2; TRBD1 aligns across 11 bases. The sample consisted of PBMCs, taken on the day of the yellow fever booster vaccination. The TCR comes from a man younger than 45 who received the YFV17D yellow fever vaccine. CDR3 sequence (DNA): TGCAGTGCTAGCCGGACAGGGGGCGCAGGCACCGGGGAGCTGTTTTTT. Translating gives CSASRTGGAGTGELFF.